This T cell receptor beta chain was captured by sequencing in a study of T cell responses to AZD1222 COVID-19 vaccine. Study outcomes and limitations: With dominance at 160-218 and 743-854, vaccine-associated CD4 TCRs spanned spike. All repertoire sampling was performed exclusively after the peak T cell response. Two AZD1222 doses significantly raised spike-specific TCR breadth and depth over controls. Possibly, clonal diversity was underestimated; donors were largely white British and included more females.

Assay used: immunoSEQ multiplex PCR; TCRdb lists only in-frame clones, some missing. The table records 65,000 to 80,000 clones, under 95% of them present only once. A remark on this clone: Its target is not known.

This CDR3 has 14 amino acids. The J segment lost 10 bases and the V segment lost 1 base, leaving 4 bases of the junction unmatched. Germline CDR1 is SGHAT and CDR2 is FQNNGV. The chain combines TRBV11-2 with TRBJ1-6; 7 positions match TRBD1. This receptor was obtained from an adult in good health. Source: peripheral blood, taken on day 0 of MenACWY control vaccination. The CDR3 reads CASSLVDRDSPLHF. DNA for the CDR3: TGTGCCAGCAGCTTAGTTGACAGGGACTCACCCCTCCACTTT.